Sequencing of this T cell receptor beta chain was carried out in a study of shared clonotypes between healthy human individuals. Note on this clone: What it recognizes is unknown.

Study conclusions and caveats: Though the depth was large, rarefaction showed that sorted-subset sequencing was incomplete.

The assay was immunoSEQ multiplex PCR, and TCRdb's table has in-frame clones only and misses some. The sample shows 2 million to 2.5 million clones, approximately 95% of them seen only once. Splitting of CD4+ cells produced CD45RA+ naive and CD45RA-negative memory subsets. The CDR3 length is 13 residues. Trimming left V 3 bases short and J 5 bases short, with 10 bases between. Germline CDR1 and CDR2: SGHAT and FQNNGV. This TCR was recovered from a man between 18 and 35 years old in good health. Some clones in this sample may be carry-over from other donors' samples. Sequencing was carried out using naive CD4+ T cells from PBMCs. Subset specified: CD45RA+ positively selected. V and J are TRBV11-2 and TRBJ1-1, with D possibly matching TRBD1 (5 bases). CDR3 in DNA: TGTGCCAGCAGCTTCAGGGAAGCGACTGAAGCTTTCTTT. This codes for CASSFREATEAFF.